Sequencing of this T cell receptor beta chain was carried out in a study of regulatory T cells in long-lasting Graves disease (dated by TCRdb to the early 2020s). Turning to the overall study: Persistent Graves' disease was defined as persistently positive TSH receptor autoantibodies together with antithyroid drug treatment for over 5 years. This study used TCR sequencing and RNA sequencing of peripheral blood to compare persistent Graves' disease patients against newly diagnosed Graves' disease patients. The study was conducted in China and was registered as a clinical trial. A total of roughly 35 samples were covered by TCR sequencing, comprising approximately 13 persistent and approximately 20 newly diagnosed Graves' disease patients. In the clinical cohort, patients with persistent Graves' disease had used antithyroid drugs for an average of about 9.3 years. Points the paper makes about the study in general: Peripheral blood alone was examined, since thyroid tissue, which constituted the primary lesion, could not be accessed. A larger number of public clonotypes was shared among persistent patients (about 2,700) than among newly diagnosed patients (approximately 930). The authors noted that the small sample size was a limitation that may lower accuracy. Compared with newly diagnosed patients, patients with persistent Graves' disease had lower TCR Shannon entropy and fewer highly expanded clones, which suggests clonal expansion. Only the TCR beta chain was sequenced and analyzed.

This clonotype was seen repeatedly, ten times or more. Its cognate antigen has yet to be identified. There are no base qualities to consult, and no much larger clone falls within one base. The label giving this sample's time point can be read as: persistent/refractory GD, antithyroid drugs over 5 years with positive TRAb. For both TCR sequencing and RNA sequencing, RNA was extracted from PBMCs using TRIzol. Graves' disease was diagnosed according to American Thyroid Association guidelines. Patients for the study were recruited at an endocrinology department in Xi'an, China. Each patient gave approximately 9.7 milliliters of peripheral blood, collected in an EDTA anticoagulant tube. PBMCs were isolated by Ficoll Paque Plus density gradient separation without further T cell sorting. An Agilent 2100 Bioanalyzer and agarose gel were used to check RNA quality, while a NanoDrop 2000 measured RNA concentration.

Library creation used multiplex PCR. Sequencer: Illumina HiSeq 4000. TCR beta libraries were built with iRepertoire HTBI primers and Arm-PCR amplification of CDR3 regions. PCR products were gel purified before sequencing. The authors' pipeline ran thus. Gene usage analysis of CDR3 amino acid clonotypes used the 55 to 65 TRBV and fewer than 15 TRBJ segments found across samples. Filtered high-quality paired reads were merged into contigs using COPE and FqMerger. BLAST was used to align contigs to the IMGT TRBV, TRBD and TRBJ reference genes, and CDR3 was defined following IMGT. Any clonotype with a frequency above 0.1% was classified as a highly expanded clone. Shannon entropy served as the measure of repertoire diversity, while the Gini coefficient captured V-J evenness. A clonotype was considered public if more than one individual shared it. Starting from the raw public reads, TCRdb applied fastp trimming at Q25, assembled clones with MiXCR and retained in-frame beta chains. Rows matching on CDR3 protein sequence are summarized as one entry with the most common DNA and genes. For this entry, the V and J calls and clone size follow TCRdb and not the study's own pipeline. Here the sample has 390,000 or so distinct CDR3 sequences; 20% to 25% occur a single time. The ten largest clonotypes hold around a quarter of the sample.

Here the sequenced sample was peripheral blood mononuclear cells (PBMCs), taken when the disease was refractory, from a patient treated with antithyroid drugs. This TCR came from a woman in her forties with Graves disease. Donor details come from another sample of the same person, matched by shared clones.

CDR3 protein: CASTPPGWVYEQYF. In nucleotides, the sequence is TGTGCCAGCACCCCCCCGGGGTGGGTCTACGAGCAGTACTTC. Recombination linked TRBV12-3 or TRBV12-4 to TRBJ2-7; TRBD2 might be the D gene, on 5 matching bases. V sheds 7 bases and J sheds 3 bases, leaving 16 bases between their ends. Measured from the cysteine to the phenylalanine, the CDR3 is 14 residues long. Only the CDR3 DNA is retained, 42 bases long and in frame from the first base.